This T cell receptor beta chain appears in the sequencing data of a study of sequential checkpoint blockade in melanoma. Across the study: Arm A got nivolumab then ipilimumab; arm B the reverse, 1:1. Maintenance nivolumab came after either treatment sequence.

Sample treatment: randomized to nivolumab then ipilimumab (arm A) or the reverse (arm B). No patient had prior DNA-damaging chemotherapy. PBMC sorting kept live CD3+CD8+ cells without CD19 or CD56. The table came from immunoSEQ multiplex PCR; TCRdb's copy has only in-frame clones and leaves some out. Of about 20,000 clones detected, 83% appear once; the ten largest clones hold 36%. This sample comprised CD8+ T cells sorted from blood (inferred from file names), obtained from a patient given nivolumab and ipilimumab in sequence. The TCR comes from a human donor with melanoma.

CDR3 loop: CATGRGANSYNEQFF. The CDR3 bases are TGTGCCACCGGCCGGGGGGCCAACTCCTACAATGAGCAGTTCTTC. This sequence joins TRBV7-9 and TRBJ2-1; D possibly corresponds to TRBD2 (7 bases). Germline V gene data show CDR1 as SEHNR and CDR2 as FQNEAQ (reference sequence). V lost 10 bases and J 0 bases, leaving 16 bases between the germline ends. This CDR3 region has 15 residues.